This passage covers 20 T cell receptor beta chains from one sample sequenced in a study of identical twins. TCRdb reanalysed the 5' RACE reads using MiXCR and keeps one entry per CDR3 protein. The sample consists of roughly 690,000 distinct CDR3 sequences, 6.1% of them appearing once. Sequenced: naive T cells sorted from blood. The origin of the receptors is a man aged 18 to 29 in good health.

The sample holds many counts of this clonotype. The chain has TRBV6-1 and TRBJ1-1; D gene uncertain. Germline loops: CDR1 MNHNS, CDR2 SASEGT. The CDR3 consists of 14 residues. V lost 11 bases and J lost 1, with 17 bases in between. The CDR3 spells CACYSDYSNTEAFF. In DNA form, the CDR3 reads TGTGCCTGCTACAGTGATTATTCGAACACTGAAGCTTTCTTT.

This clonotype was counted only a few times. V gene TRBV3-1 combines with J gene TRBJ2-2; 11 bases are shared with TRBD2. The length of the CDR3 is 24 residues. V lost 4 bases, J lost 4 bases, and 29 bases stayed unmatched. The V gene's germline CDR1 is LGHDT and CDR2 YNNKEL (reference sequence). CDR3 DNA sequence: TGTGCCAGCAGCCGCCAAGAGGCGACAGGGGATTTCAGACTAGCGGGAATAATCACCGGGGAGCTGTTTTTT. Encoded protein: CASSRQEATGDFRLAGIITGELFF.

The chain uses TRBV3-1 and TRBJ2-3; D uncertain. The V end lost 0 bases, the J end lost 2 bases, and 9 bases lay between the germline ends. The CDR3 length is 15 residues. The germline V gene encodes CDR1 LGHDT and CDR2 YNNKEL (reference sequence). CDR3 sequence (DNA): TGTGCCAGCAGCCAAGATTCCAGGTCCACAGATACGCAGTATTTT. The encoded protein is CASSQDSRSTDTQYF.

The rearrangement links TRBV12-3 or TRBV12-4 to TRBJ2-2; D gene uncertain. V was trimmed by 6 bases and J by 6 bases, leaving 11 bases between them. This CDR3 contains 13 residues. The CDR3 here is CASSPPTPGELFF. For the CDR3, the DNA is TGTGCCAGCAGCCCACCCACCCCCGGGGAGCTGTTTTTT.

The chain recombines TRBV20-1 with TRBJ2-1; weak D call: TRBD2 (5 bases). Germline CDR1 and CDR2: DFQATT and SNEGSKA (reference sequence). This CDR3 is 15 amino acids long. V was pared by 5 bases and J by 11 bases, with 25 bases between. The CDR3 reads CSAEKERVQPQQQFF. For the CDR3, the DNA is TGCAGTGCTGAAAAGGAGAGGGTTCAACCGCAGCAGCAGTTCTTC.

For this clonotype: This could be a read error, since a much larger clone is one nucleotide away. The genes are TRBV12-3 or TRBV12-4 and TRBJ2-7, with no clear D. The CDR3 is 14 residues long. The CDR3 DNA follows: TGTGCCAGCTGTTTGGGTCTAGATTTATACGAGCAGTACTTC. Its translation is CASCLGLDLYEQYF.

This clonotype occurred many times. The chain uses TRBV5-1 and TRBJ2-5; D not certain. Germline V CDR1 and CDR2: SGHRS, YFSETQ. V gave up 4 bases and J gave up 5 bases, with 12 bases separating them. The CDR3 extends over 13 amino acids. The CDR3 region has the DNA TGCGCCAGCAGCCAAGGACCCTCGGAGACCCAGTACTTC. This translates into CASSQGPSETQYF.

This clonotype was observed a handful of times. The rearrangement links TRBV5-1 to TRBJ2-3, with 10 bases lining up with TRBD2. The CDR3 consists of 17 residues. Per germline, CDR1 SGHRS and CDR2 YFSETQ. V was clipped by 2 bases and J by 3 bases; unmatched bases: 9. CDR3 bases: TGCGCCAGCAGCTTACCCACCCTAGCGGGAGATACAGATACGCAGTATTTT. It specifies CASSLPTLAGDTDTQYF.

The V call is TRBV29-1, the J call TRBJ1-2, with TRBD1 matching over 10 bases. After removal of 7 bases from V and 4 bases from J, the junction contained 0 bases not matched to a gene. In germline, CDR1 is SQVTM, CDR2 ANQGSEA. The CDR3 has 11 residues. The CDR3 region is CSGQGAYGYTF. CDR3 nucleotides: TGCAGCGGACAGGGGGCCTATGGCTACACCTTC.

This clonotype was observed a handful of times. J is TRBJ2-1 and V is TRBV6-5; 12 positions agree with TRBD2. The germline gives CDR1 MNHEY, CDR2 SVGAGI. V gave up 2 bases and J gave up 7 bases; unmatched junction bases: 9. This CDR3 comprises 17 residues. CDR3 in amino acids: CASSYRTSGRLANEQFF. CDR3 nucleotide sequence: TGTGCCAGCAGTTACCGAACTAGCGGGAGGCTCGCGAATGAGCAGTTCTTC.

CDR3 sequence: CASGFPGEGSGYTF. The CDR3 bases are TGTGCTAGTGGTTTCCCAGGGGAAGGCAGCGGCTACACCTTC. The chain links TRBV12-5 to TRBJ1-2; D is possibly TRBD1 (6 bases). The germline gives CDR1 LGHNT, CDR2 FRNRAP. V was cut by 3 bases and J by 8 bases, with 16 bases left in between. The CDR3 loop spans 14 amino acids. Based on the CDR3 plus reference TRBV12-5 and TRBJ1-2, the full variable domain is DARVTQTPRHKVTEMGQEVTMRCQPILGHNTVFWYRQTMMQGLELLAYFRNRAPLDDSGMPKDRFSAEMPDATLATLKIQPSEPRDSAVYFCASGFPGEGSGYTFGSGTRLTVV.

This clonotype was counted at least ten times. CDR3 loop: CASSTRGVAYEQYF. The CDR3 DNA is TGTGCCAGCAGCACTCGAGGGGTTGCTTACGAGCAGTACTTC. V and J are TRBV5-5 and TRBJ2-7; perhaps D is TRBD1 or TRBD2 (5 bases each). This CDR3 contains 14 residues. CDR1 SGHKS and CDR2 YYEKEE come from the germline V gene (reference sequence). The V and J ends lost 4 bases and 4 bases respectively, with 15 bases between them.

This clonotype was observed many times. The chain joins TRBV29-1 to TRBJ2-1; the match to TRBD1 covers 10 bases. The CDR3 is 17 amino acids. Trimming removed 6 bases from V and 4 bases from J; junction bases left unmatched: 15. The germline V gene has CDR1 SQVTM and CDR2 ANQGSEA. The CDR3 nucleotides are TGCAGCGTAATGCGAAAACGGGACAGGGGTCAATACAATGAGCAGTTCTTC. This sequence encodes CSVMRKRDRGQYNEQFF.

This clonotype showed up many times. The rearrangement links TRBV5-5 to TRBJ2-1; possibly TRBD2 for D (6 bases). CDR1 is SGHKS, CDR2 YYEKEE, per germline (reference sequence). The V gene lost 2 bases and the J gene lost 5 bases, with 17 bases spanning the gap. The CDR3 length is 16 residues. The CDR3 region has the DNA TGTGCCAGCAGCTTTAAATTGAGACTAGAGGACAATGAGCAGTTCTTC. Translated: CASSFKLRLEDNEQFF. Together with reference TRBV5-5 and TRBJ2-1, the CDR3 gives the full variable domain: DAGVTQSPTHLIKTRGQQVTLRCSPISGHKSVSWYQQVLGQGPQFIFQYYEKEERGRGNFPDRFSARQFPNYSSELNVNALLLGDSALYLCASSFKLRLEDNEQFFGPGTRLTVL.

There are many counts of this clonotype. This chain links TRBV20-1 with TRBJ1-5, with D unclear. In germline, CDR1 is DFQATT, CDR2 SNEGSKA (reference sequence). There are 14 residues in the CDR3. The V gene lost 0 bases and the J gene lost 2 bases, with 8 bases spanning the gap. Here the CDR3 DNA reads TGCAGTGCTAGAGATGGGATAGGCAATCAGCCCCAGCATTTT. Its translation is CSARDGIGNQPQHF.

This clonotype showed up many times. This chain uses TRBV15 with TRBJ2-7, with D possibly matching TRBD1 (6 bases). Trimming removed 3 bases from V and 0 bases from J, with 12 bases in between. This CDR3 comprises 15 residues. Germline V gives CDR1 LNHNV, CDR2 YYDKDF (reference sequence). The CDR3 DNA reads as TGTGCCACCAGCAGGGCAGGGGATAGCTCCTACGAGCAGTACTTC. Translation gives CATSRAGDSSYEQYF.

This clonotype appeared many times. V and J are TRBV29-1 and TRBJ2-1; TRBD1 matches at 11 bases. Germline CDR1 is SQVTM and CDR2 is ANQGSEA. J gave up 3 bases and V 2 bases, and 3 bases lay outside the gene matches. This CDR3 region has 15 residues. This chain's CDR3 is CSVETGQGGYNEQFF. The CDR3 nucleotides are TGCAGCGTTGAAACGGGACAGGGGGGCTACAATGAGCAGTTCTTC.

This sequence joins TRBV11-3 and TRBJ1-2, with TRBD1 matching 9 bases. Germline V gene sequence: CDR1 SGHNT, CDR2 YENEEA. The V gene end was trimmed by 3 bases and the J gene end by 4 bases; junction bases not matched to a gene: 6. There are 15 residues in the CDR3. The CDR3 protein is CASSLADRGSYGYTF. The CDR3 DNA is TGTGCCAGCAGCTTGGCGGACAGGGGATCCTATGGCTACACCTTC.

The rearrangement links TRBV4-2 to TRBJ2-7; the match to TRBD2 covers 8 bases. CDR1 LGHNA and CDR2 YNFKEQ come from the germline V gene. The CDR3 covers 14 residues. V dropped 2 bases and J dropped 1; count of bases not matched to a gene: 1. The CDR3 DNA follows: TGTGCCAGCAGCCAACGACTAGCGTCCTACGAGCAGTACTTC. It yields the protein CASSQRLASYEQYF.

This clonotype was picked up a small number of times. The CDR3 loop reads CASSLTSPTSGETQYF. In DNA form, the CDR3 reads TGCGCCAGCAGCTTGACTTCTCCGACTAGCGGGGAGACCCAGTACTTC. The chain links TRBV5-1 to TRBJ2-5, with TRBD2 identical over 10 bases. The V segment lost 1 base and the J segment 5 bases; nucleotides outside the gene matches: 8. CDR1 SGHRS and CDR2 YFSETQ come from the germline V gene. The CDR3 runs 16 residues.